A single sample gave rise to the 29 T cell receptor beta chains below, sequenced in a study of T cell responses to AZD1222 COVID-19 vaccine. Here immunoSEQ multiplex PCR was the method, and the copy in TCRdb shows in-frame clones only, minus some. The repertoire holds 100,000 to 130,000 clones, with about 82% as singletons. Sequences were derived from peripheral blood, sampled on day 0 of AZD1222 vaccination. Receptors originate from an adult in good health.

The CDR3 loop reads CASSENLWVRPGNTIYF. The CDR3, as DNA: TGTGCCAGCAGTGAAAATTTATGGGTCCGGCCTGGAAACACCATATATTTT. The rearrangement links TRBV6-1 to TRBJ1-3; D remains unclear. CDR3 size: 17 residues. Germline values: CDR1 MNHNS, CDR2 SASEGT. V was clipped by 2 bases and J by 2 bases, with 16 bases between them.

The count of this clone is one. This chain's CDR3 is CASTRRGSTDTQYF. DNA of the CDR3: TGTGCCAGCACTCGACGCGGCAGCACAGATACGCAGTATTTT. This chain links TRBV9 with TRBJ2-3; D is undetermined. Trimming removed 6 bases at V and 0 bases at J, with 11 bases between. Germline lookup yields CDR1 SGDLS and CDR2 YYNGEE. This CDR3 has 14 residues.

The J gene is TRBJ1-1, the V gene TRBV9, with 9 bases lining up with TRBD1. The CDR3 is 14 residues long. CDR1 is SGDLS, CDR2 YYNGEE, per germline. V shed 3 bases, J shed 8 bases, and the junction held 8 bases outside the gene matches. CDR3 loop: CASSAGTGMGEAFF. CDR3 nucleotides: TGTGCCAGCAGCGCCGGGACAGGGATGGGGGAAGCTTTCTTT.

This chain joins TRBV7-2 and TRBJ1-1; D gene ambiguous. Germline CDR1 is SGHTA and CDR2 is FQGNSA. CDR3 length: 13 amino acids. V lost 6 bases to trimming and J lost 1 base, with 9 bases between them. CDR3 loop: CASREAGNTEAFF. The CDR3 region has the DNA TGTGCCAGCAGAGAGGCAGGGAACACTGAAGCTTTCTTT. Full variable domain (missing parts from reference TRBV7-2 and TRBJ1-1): GAGVSQSPSNKVTEKGKDVELRCDPISGHTALYWYRQSLGQGLEFLIYFQGNSAPDKSGLPSDRFSAERTGGSVSTLTIQRTQQEDSAVYLCASREAGNTEAFFGQGTRLTVV.

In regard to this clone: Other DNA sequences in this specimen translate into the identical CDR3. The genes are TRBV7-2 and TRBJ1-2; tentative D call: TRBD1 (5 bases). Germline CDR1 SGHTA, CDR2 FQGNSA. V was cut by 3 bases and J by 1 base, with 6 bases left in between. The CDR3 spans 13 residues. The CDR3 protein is CASSLGLNYGYTF. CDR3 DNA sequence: TGTGCCAGCAGCTTGGGGCTTAACTATGGCTACACCTTC.

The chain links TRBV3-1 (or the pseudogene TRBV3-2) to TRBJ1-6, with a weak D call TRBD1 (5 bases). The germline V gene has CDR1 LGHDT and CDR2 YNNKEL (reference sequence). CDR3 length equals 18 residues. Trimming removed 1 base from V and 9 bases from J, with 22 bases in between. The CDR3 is CASSQVWDLRESSSPLHF. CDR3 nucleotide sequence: TGTGCCAGCAGCCAAGTGTGGGACTTACGGGAGAGTAGTTCACCCCTCCACTTT.

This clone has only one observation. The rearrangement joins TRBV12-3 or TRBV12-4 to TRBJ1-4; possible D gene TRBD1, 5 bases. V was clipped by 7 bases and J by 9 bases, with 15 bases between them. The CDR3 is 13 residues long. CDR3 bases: TGTGCCAGCATTCTTAGGGGCGACAAAAAACTGTTTTTT. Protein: CASILRGDKKLFF.

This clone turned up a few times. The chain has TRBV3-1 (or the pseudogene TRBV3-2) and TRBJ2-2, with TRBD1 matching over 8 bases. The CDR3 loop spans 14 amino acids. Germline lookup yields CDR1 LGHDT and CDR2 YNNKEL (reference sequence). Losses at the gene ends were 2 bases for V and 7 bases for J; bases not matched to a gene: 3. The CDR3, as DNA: TGTGCCAGCAGCCAACTCAGGGGGCACGGGGAGCTGTTTTTT. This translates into CASSQLRGHGELFF.

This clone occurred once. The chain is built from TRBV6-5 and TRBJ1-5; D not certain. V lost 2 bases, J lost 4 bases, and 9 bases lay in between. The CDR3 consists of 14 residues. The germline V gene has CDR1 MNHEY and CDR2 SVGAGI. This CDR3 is CASSYAAKNQPQHF. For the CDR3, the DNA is TGTGCCAGCAGTTACGCGGCAAAGAATCAGCCCCAGCATTTT.

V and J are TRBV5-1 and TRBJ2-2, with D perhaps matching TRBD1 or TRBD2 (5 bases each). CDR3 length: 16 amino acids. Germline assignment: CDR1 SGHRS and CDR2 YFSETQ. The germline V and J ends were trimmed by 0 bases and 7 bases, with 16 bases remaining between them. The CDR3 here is CASSLAGTANNGELFF. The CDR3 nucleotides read TGCGCCAGCAGCTTGGCCGGGACGGCTAATAACGGGGAGCTGTTTTTT.

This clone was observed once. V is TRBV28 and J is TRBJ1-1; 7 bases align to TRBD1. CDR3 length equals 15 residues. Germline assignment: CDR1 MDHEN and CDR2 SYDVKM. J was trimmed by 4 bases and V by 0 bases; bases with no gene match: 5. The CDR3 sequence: CASSLWTGLGTEAFF. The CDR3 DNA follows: TGTGCCAGCAGTTTATGGACAGGGCTTGGCACTGAAGCTTTCTTT.

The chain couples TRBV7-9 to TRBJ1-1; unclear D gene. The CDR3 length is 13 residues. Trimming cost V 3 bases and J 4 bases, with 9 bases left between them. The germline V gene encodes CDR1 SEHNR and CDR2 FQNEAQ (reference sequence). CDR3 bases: TGTGCCAGCAGCTTGGATGCAGGCACTGAAGCTTTCTTT. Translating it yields CASSLDAGTEAFF.

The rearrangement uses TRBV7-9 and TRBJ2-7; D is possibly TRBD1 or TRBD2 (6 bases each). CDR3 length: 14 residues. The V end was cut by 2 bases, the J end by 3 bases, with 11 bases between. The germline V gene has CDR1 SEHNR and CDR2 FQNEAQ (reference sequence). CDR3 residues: CASSLYGGHYEQYF. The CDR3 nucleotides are TGTGCCAGCAGCTTATACGGGGGCCACTACGAGCAGTACTTC.

CDR3 DNA sequence: TGTGCCAGCACCCTTCGCCCTAGGACAGGGGATGGCTACACCTTC. Encoded protein: CASTLRPRTGDGYTF. The chain carries TRBV6-5 and TRBJ1-2; TRBD1 agrees at 9 bases. J gave up 6 bases and V 7 bases, and 12 bases lay outside the gene matches. From germline, CDR1 is MNHEY and CDR2 SVGAGI. The CDR3 runs 15 residues.

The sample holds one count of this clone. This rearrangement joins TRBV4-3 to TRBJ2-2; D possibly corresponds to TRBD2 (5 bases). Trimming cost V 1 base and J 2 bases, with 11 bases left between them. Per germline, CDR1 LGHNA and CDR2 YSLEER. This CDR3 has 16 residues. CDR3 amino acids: CASSQVTSSNTGELFF. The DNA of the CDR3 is TGCGCCAGCAGCCAAGTTACCTCTAGCAACACCGGGGAGCTGTTTTTT.

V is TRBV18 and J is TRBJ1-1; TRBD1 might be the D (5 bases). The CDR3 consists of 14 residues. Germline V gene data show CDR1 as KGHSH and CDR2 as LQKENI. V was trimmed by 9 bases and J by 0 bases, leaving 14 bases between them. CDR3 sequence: CASQQGSMNTEAFF. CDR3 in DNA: TGTGCCAGTCAGCAGGGATCCATGAACACTGAAGCTTTCTTT.

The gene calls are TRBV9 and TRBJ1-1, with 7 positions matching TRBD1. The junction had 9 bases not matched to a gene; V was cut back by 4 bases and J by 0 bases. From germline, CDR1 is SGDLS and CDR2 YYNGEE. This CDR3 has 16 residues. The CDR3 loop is CASSKRQGEVNTEAFF. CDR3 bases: TGTGCCAGCAGCAAAAGACAGGGAGAGGTGAACACTGAAGCTTTCTTT.

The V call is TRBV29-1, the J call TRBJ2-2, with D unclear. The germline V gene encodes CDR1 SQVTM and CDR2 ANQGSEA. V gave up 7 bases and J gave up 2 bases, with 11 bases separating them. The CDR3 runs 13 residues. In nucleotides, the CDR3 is TGCAGCGACGCACCTTTTAACACCGGGGAGCTGTTTTTT. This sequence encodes CSDAPFNTGELFF.

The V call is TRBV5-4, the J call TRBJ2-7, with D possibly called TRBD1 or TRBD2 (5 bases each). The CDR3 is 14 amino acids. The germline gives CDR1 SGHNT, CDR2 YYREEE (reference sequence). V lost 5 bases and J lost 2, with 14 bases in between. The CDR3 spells CASRTGALPYEQYF. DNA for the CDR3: TGTGCCAGCAGGACCGGGGCTCTTCCCTACGAGCAGTACTTC.

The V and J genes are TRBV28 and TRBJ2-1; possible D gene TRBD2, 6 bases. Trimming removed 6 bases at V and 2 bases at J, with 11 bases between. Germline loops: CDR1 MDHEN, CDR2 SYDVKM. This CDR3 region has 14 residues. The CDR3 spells CASRWRGPYNEQFF. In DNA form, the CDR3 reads TGTGCCAGCAGGTGGAGGGGACCCTACAATGAGCAGTTCTTC. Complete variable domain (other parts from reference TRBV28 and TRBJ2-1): DVKVTQSSRYLVKRTGEKVFLECVQDMDHENMFWYRQDPGLGLRLIYFSYDVKMKEKGDIPEGYSVSREKKERFSLILESASTNQTSMYLCASRWRGPYNEQFFGPGTRLTVL.

CDR3 residues: CASSHTGTAYTGELFF. The CDR3, as DNA: TGTGCCAGCAGCCATACCGGGACAGCGTACACCGGGGAGCTGTTTTTT. This chain joins TRBV4-2 and TRBJ2-2, with TRBD1 identical over 7 bases. The CDR3 is 16 residues long. V lost 3 bases, J lost 3 bases, and 7 bases stayed unmatched. CDR1 is LGHNA and CDR2 is YNFKEQ in the germline V gene.

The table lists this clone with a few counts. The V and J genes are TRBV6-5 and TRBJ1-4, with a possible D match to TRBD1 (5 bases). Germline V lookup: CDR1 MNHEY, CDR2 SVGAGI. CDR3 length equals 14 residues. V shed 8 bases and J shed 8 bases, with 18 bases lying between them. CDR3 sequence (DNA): TGTGCCAGCCGGAACGGGGGGTTTGGGGAAAAACTGTTTTTT. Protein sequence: CASRNGGFGEKLFF.

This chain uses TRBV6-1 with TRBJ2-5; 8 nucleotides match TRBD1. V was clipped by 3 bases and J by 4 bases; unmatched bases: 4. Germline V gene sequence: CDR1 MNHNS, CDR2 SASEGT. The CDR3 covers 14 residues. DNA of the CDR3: TGTGCCAGCAGTGAGCCCGGACAGGGAGAGACCCAGTACTTC. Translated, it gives CASSEPGQGETQYF.

The CDR3 spells CASSLTAGGPYNEQFF. The CDR3 region has the DNA TGTGCCAGCAGTTTAACAGCGGGGGGGCCCTACAATGAGCAGTTCTTC. This chain connects TRBV28 to TRBJ2-1, with 10 nucleotides matching TRBD2. CDR1 MDHEN and CDR2 SYDVKM come from the germline V gene. The V and J ends lost 2 bases and 2 bases, in that order; junction bases with no gene match: 3. CDR3 length: 16 amino acids.

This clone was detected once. CDR3 in DNA: TGTGCCAGCAGCCAGTCGGCAGATACGCAGTATTTT. This translates into CASSQSADTQYF. V gene TRBV3-1 (or the pseudogene TRBV3-2) combines with J gene TRBJ2-3; D gene uncertain. The V gene's germline CDR1 is LGHDT and CDR2 YNNKEL (reference sequence). Deletions cut 3 bases from V and 4 bases from J, with 5 bases between. The CDR3 sequence is 12 residues long.

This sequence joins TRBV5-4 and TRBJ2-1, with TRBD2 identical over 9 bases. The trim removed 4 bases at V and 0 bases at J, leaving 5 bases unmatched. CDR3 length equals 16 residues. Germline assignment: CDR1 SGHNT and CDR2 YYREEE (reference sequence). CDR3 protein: CASSRTSASSYNEQFF. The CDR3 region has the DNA TGTGCCAGCAGCCGGACTAGCGCGAGCTCCTACAATGAGCAGTTCTTC.

CDR3 in amino acids: CATATGIENYGYTF. CDR3 sequence (DNA): TGTGCCACCGCCACCGGGATCGAGAACTATGGCTACACCTTC. The chain joins TRBV24-1 to TRBJ1-2, with D hard to call. V was cut by 9 bases and J by 2 bases, with 15 bases left in between. The CDR3 has 14 amino acids. The germline V gene encodes CDR1 KGHDR and CDR2 SFDVKD.

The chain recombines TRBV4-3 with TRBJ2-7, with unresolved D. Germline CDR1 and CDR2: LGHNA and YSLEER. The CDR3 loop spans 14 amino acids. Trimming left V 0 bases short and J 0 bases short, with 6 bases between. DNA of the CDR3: TGCGCCAGCAGCCAAGATTACGGCTCCTACGAGCAGTACTTC. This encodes CASSQDYGSYEQYF.

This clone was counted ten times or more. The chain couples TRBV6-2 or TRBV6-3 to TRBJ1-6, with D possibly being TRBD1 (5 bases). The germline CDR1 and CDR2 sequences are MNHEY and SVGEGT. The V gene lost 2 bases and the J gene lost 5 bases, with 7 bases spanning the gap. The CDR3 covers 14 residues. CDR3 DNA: TGTGCCAGCAGTTACGGGGGAGATAATTCACCCCTCCACTTT. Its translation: CASSYGGDNSPLHF.